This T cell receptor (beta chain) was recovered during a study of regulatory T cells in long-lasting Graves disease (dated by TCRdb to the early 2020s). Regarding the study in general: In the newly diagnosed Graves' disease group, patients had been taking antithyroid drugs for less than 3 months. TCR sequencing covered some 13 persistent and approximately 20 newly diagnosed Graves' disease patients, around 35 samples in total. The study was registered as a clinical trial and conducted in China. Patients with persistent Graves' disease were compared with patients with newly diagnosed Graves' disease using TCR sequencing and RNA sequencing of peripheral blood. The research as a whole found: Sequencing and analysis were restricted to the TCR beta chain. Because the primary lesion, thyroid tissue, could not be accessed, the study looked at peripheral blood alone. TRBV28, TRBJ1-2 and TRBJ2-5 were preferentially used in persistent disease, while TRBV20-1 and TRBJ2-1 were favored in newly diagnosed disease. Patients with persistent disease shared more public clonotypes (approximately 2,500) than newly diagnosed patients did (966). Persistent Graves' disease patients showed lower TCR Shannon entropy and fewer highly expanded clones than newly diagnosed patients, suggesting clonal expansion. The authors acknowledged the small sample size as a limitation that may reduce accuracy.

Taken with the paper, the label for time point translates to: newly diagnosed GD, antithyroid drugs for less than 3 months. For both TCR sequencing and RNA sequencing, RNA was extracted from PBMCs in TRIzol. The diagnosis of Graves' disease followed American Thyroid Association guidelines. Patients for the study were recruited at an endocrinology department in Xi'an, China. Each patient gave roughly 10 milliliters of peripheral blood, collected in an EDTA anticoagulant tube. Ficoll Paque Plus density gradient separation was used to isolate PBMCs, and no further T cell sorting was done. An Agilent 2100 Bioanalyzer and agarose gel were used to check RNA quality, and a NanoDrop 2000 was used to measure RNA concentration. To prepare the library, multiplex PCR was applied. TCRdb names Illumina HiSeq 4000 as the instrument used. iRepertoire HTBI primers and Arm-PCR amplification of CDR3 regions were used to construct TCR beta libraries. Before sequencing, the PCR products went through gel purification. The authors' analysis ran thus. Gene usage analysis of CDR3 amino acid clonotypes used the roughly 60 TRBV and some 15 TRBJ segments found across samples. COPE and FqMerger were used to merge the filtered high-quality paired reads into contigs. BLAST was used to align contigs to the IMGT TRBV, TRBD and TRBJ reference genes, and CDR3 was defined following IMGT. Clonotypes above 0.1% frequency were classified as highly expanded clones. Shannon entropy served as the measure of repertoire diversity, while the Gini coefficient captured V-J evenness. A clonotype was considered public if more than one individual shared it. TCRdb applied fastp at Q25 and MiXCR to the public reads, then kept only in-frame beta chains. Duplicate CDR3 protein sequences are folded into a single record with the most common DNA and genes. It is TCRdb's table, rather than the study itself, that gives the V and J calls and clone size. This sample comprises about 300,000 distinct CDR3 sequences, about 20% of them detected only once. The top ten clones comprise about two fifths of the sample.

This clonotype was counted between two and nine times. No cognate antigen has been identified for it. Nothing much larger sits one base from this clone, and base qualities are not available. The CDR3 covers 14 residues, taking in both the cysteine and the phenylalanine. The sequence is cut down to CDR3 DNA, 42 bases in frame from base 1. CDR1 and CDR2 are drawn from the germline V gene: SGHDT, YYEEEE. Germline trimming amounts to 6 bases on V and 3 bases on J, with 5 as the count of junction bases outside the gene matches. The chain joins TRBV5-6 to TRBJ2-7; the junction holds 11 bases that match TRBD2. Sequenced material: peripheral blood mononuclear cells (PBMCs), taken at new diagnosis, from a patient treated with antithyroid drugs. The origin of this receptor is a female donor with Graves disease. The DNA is TGTGCCAGCACCGCCGGGACTAGCGGCTACGAGCAGTACTTC. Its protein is CASTAGTSGYEQYF.